Listed below are T cell receptor beta chains from one sample, sequenced in a study of chronic HIV infection and antiretroviral therapy. TCRdb re-analysed the 5' RACE reads in MiXCR, keeping a single row per CDR3 protein. Of 40,000 to 50,000 distinct CDR3 sequences listed, approximately 19% were seen once; the top ten hold 2.5% to 3%. Sequencing used peripheral blood. The receptor set was obtained from an adult who had HIV and had not received antiretroviral therapy, or was an uninfected healthy control (not recorded which). The CDR3 runs from the conserved cysteine through the conserved F or W. A D gene is named only where the DNA matches it firmly. Clone sizes are given selectively: once, few, many, or a class where the clone is expanded.

D gene | CDR3 length | clone size | J gene | V gene | CDR3 DNA | CDR3 protein
TRBD2 | 13 | few | TRBJ2-5 | TRBV29-1 | TGCAGCGTTGAACGGCTAGCGGGAGAGACCCAGTACTTC | CSVERLAGETQYF
NA | 16 | NA | TRBJ1-2 | TRBV5-5 | TGTGCCAGCAGCTCCACCCTTAACAGGCCGCTCTATGGCTACACCTTC | CASSSTLNRPLYGYTF
NA | 12 | NA | TRBJ1-3 | TRBV29-1 | TGCAGCGTTGAAGCTGGTGGAAACACCATATATTTT | CSVEAGGNTIYF
TRBD2 | 18 | few | TRBJ2-4 | TRBV7-2 | TGTGCCAGCAGCTCCCCGACTAGCGGACTTTTAGCCAAAAACATTCAGTACTTC | CASSSPTSGLLAKNIQYF
TRBD2 | 14 | few | TRBJ2-1 | TRBV29-1 | TGCAGCTCCTCTACTAGCGGGATTTACAATGAGCAGTTCTTC | CSSSTSGIYNEQFF
TRBD1 | 14 | NA | TRBJ2-7 | TRBV3-1 | TGTGCCAGCAGCCCCTGGACAGGGAGCTACGAGCAGTACTTC | CASSPWTGSYEQYF
TRBD1 | 16 | few | TRBJ1-5 | TRBV28 | TGTGCCAGCAGTTCAGTTGGGACAGGGATGAATCAGCCCCAGCATTTT | CASSSVGTGMNQPQHF
NA | 11 | NA | TRBJ1-2 | TRBV4-1 | TGCGCCAGCAGCCAAGTAAATCGATACACCTTC | CASSQVNRYTF
TRBD2 | 16 | NA | TRBJ2-3 | TRBV4-1 | TGCGCCAGCAGTCGGAATAGCGGGGAAAGCACAGATACGCAGTATTTT | CASSRNSGESTDTQYF
TRBD1 | 17 | few | TRBJ1-4 | TRBV5-1 | TGCGCCAGCAGCCCGGGACAGTCGAGGGGGACTAATGAAAAACTGTTTTTT | CASSPGQSRGTNEKLFF
TRBD1 | 15 | NA | TRBJ2-3 | TRBV28 | TGTGCCAGCAGGGGGACAGGGGGACTCACAGATACGCAGTATTTT | CASRGTGGLTDTQYF
TRBD2 | 15 | NA | TRBJ2-1 | TRBV11-2 | TGTGCCAGCAGATTAGCGGGACCCGCAATCGACGAGCAGTTCTTC | CASRLAGPAIDEQFF
NA | 13 | few | TRBJ2-1 | TRBV7-2 | TGTGCCAGCAGCTTACAGCCCGGGACAAAGCAGTTCTTC | CASSLQPGTKQFF
NA | 12 | many | TRBJ2-4 | TRBV29-1 | TGCAGCGTTGAAGGACAGCAAAACATTCAGTACTTC | CSVEGQQNIQYF
TRBD1 | 14 | NA | TRBJ2-7 | TRBV28 | TGTGCCAGCAGTTTACGGGACAGGAGGTACGAGCAGTACTTC | CASSLRDRRYEQYF
TRBD1 | 17 | few | TRBJ2-3 | TRBV7-2 | TGTGCCAGCAGCCTACGGCTTGGGACAGGGAGCACAGATACGCAGTATTTT | CASSLRLGTGSTDTQYF
NA | 13 | NA | TRBJ2-5 | TRBV29-1 | TGCAGCGTTGATACGGTCTTAGGAGAGACCCAGTACTTC | CSVDTVLGETQYF
NA | 15 | NA | TRBJ2-3 | TRBV27 | TGTGCCAGCAGTTTAAGCCGCAGGGCCACAGATACGCAGTATTTT | CASSLSRRATDTQYF
NA | 20 | NA | TRBJ2-4 | TRBV28 | TGTGCCAGCAGTTTACTTACCCCGGGACGCAGGATGGGAACCAAAAACATTCAGTACTTC | CASSLLTPGRRMGTKNIQYF
TRBD2 | 17 | NA | TRBJ2-1 | TRBV27 | TGTGCCAGCAGTTTCAATGGTGGGCTAGCGGCGTACAATGAGCAGTTCTTC | CASSFNGGLAAYNEQFF
NA | 16 | NA | TRBJ1-1 | TRBV4-1 | TGCGCCAGCAGCCAAGCGGCTTTAACTTTGAACACTGAAGCTTTCTTT | CASSQAALTLNTEAFF
TRBD2 | 14 | NA | TRBJ2-3 | TRBV27 | TGTGCCAGCTATGGACTAGCGGGAGCAGATACGCAGTATTTT | CASYGLAGADTQYF
TRBD2 | 15 | NA | TRBJ2-1 | TRBV15 | TGTGCCACCAGCGGATTACTAGCGGGAGCAGTTGAGCAGTTCTTC | CATSGLLAGAVEQFF
TRBD1 | 18 | NA | TRBJ2-3 | TRBV5-4 | TGTGCCAGCAGCTTGGGAGGTGTGGGGACAGGCCACACAGATACGCAGTATTTT | CASSLGGVGTGHTDTQYF
NA | 12 | NA | TRBJ2-3 | TRBV9 | TGTGCCAGCAGCGTAATGGCAGATACGCAGTATTTT | CASSVMADTQYF
NA | 13 | NA | TRBJ2-5 | TRBV10-1 | TGCGCCAGCAGTGCTACAAGACAAGAGACCCAGTACTTC | CASSATRQETQYF
NA | 16 | many | TRBJ1-1 | TRBV28 | TGTGCCAGCAGGGGTTCCAGACGGGGAGAGGACACTGAAGCTTTCTTT | CASRGSRRGEDTEAFF
TRBD1 | 14 | few | TRBJ2-7 | TRBV28 | TGTGCCATCAGAGAACAGGGGGCCCCCTACGAGCAGTACTTC | CAIREQGAPYEQYF
TRBD1 | 15 | few | TRBJ1-5 | TRBV4-1 | TGCGCCAGCAGCCATCAGAAGGGGGACAGGCAGCCCCAGCATTTT | CASSHQKGDRQPQHF
NA | 12 | NA | TRBJ1-1 | TRBV7-8 | TGTGCCAGCAGCCAGATGAACACTGAAGCTTTCTTT | CASSQMNTEAFF
NA | 14 | NA | TRBJ2-3 | TRBV29-1 | TGCAGCGTTTTTAATCCGGGGAGCACAGATACGCAGTATTTT | CSVFNPGSTDTQYF
NA | 12 | few | TRBJ2-7 | TRBV10-3 | TGTGCCATCAGTGACCGATCCTACGAGCAGTACTTC | CAISDRSYEQYF
NA | 15 | few | TRBJ2-1 | TRBV20-1 | TGCAGTGCACCAGACCTTAGAGGGTTTTTCAATGAGCAGTTCTTC | CSAPDLRGFFNEQFF
TRBD1 | 16 | NA | TRBJ1-1 | TRBV28 | TGTGCCAGCAGCCGACAGGGGACGACCATGAACACTGAAGCTTTCTTT | CASSRQGTTMNTEAFF
TRBD1 | 15 | NA | TRBJ1-4 | TRBV2 | TGTGCCAGCAGGAGGAGCAGGGGGCCTAATGAAAAACTGTTTTTT | CASRRSRGPNEKLFF
TRBD2 | 14 | few | TRBJ2-2 | TRBV28 | TGTGCCGGGGGACTAGCGGGGAACACCGGGGAGCTGTTTTTT | CAGGLAGNTGELFF
NA | 16 | once | TRBJ1-1 | TRBV28 | TGTGCCAGCAGGCCCGGACAGAGTATCATGAACACTGAAGCTTTCTTT | CASRPGQSIMNTEAFF
NA | 11 | NA | TRBJ1-4 | TRBV7-9 | TGTGCCAGCAGCTTATCTGAAAAACTGTTTTTT | CASSLSEKLFF
NA | 13 | NA | TRBJ1-4 | TRBV29-1 | TGCAGCGTTGTCGGCCGGGGGAATGAAAAACTGTTTTTT | CSVVGRGNEKLFF
TRBD2 | 15 | NA | TRBJ2-1 | TRBV7-9 | TGTGCCAGCAGCTTATTGACTAGCGGGAGGGGTGAGCAGTTCTTC | CASSLLTSGRGEQFF
NA | 11 | NA | TRBJ2-7 | TRBV4-1 | TGCGCCAGCAGCCCGGACTATCAGCAGTACTTC | CASSPDYQQYF
TRBD1 | 15 | NA | TRBJ1-4 | TRBV29-1 | TGCAGCGTTCGTACAGGGGGCGGAACTAATGAAAAACTGTTTTTT | CSVRTGGGTNEKLFF
NA | 14 | NA | TRBJ2-7 | TRBV5-5 | TGTGCCAGCAGCTTGAGGGTACCATCCTACGAGCAGTACTTC | CASSLRVPSYEQYF
NA | 15 | NA | TRBJ1-6 | TRBV28 | TGTGCCAGCAGTATAAGACAGGCCCTTAATTCACCCCTCCACTTT | CASSIRQALNSPLHF
TRBD2 | 16 | few | TRBJ2-3 | TRBV2 | TGTGCCAGCAGGAGACTAGCGGGAGGGGGCCCAGATACGCAGTATTTT | CASRRLAGGGPDTQYF
NA | 14 | few | TRBJ1-4 | TRBV29-1 | TGCAGCGTTGGTGGGACAACAACTAATGAAAAACTGTTTTTT | CSVGGTTTNEKLFF
NA | 13 | NA | TRBJ2-1 | TRBV28 | TGTGCCAGCAGTTCCCATGGGGACAATGAGCAGTTCTTC | CASSSHGDNEQFF
NA | 13 | NA | TRBJ1-5 | TRBV12-3/TRBV12-4 | TGTGCCAGCAGTTTACAGGGAGATCAGCCCCAGCATTTT | CASSLQGDQPQHF
TRBD2 | 13 | few | TRBJ2-1 | TRBV20-1 | TGCAGTGCAGGGCTAGCGGACTACAATGAGCAGTTCTTC | CSAGLADYNEQFF
TRBD1 | 17 | many | TRBJ2-3 | TRBV18 | TGTGCCAGCTCACCGGGACAGGCCTCTACTAGCACAGATACGCAGTATTTT | CASSPGQASTSTDTQYF
NA | 14 | few | TRBJ2-3 | TRBV28 | TGTGCCAGCAGTTCCCCCTCCACGGGCCCGTGGGATTATTTT | CASSSPSTGPWDYF
NA | 12 | NA | TRBJ1-2 | TRBV29-1 | TGCAGCGTTGGGGAGGACATTTATGGCTACACCTTC | CSVGEDIYGYTF
NA | 12 | NA | TRBJ2-3 | TRBV4-1 | TGCGCCAGCAGCCAAGAGGGAGATACGCAGTATTTT | CASSQEGDTQYF
NA | 15 | NA | TRBJ1-1 | TRBV4-1 | TGCGCCAGCAGCCAGGCCCCTGAGGGGTACACTGAAGCTTTCTTT | CASSQAPEGYTEAFF
NA | 14 | NA | TRBJ1-1 | TRBV12-3/TRBV12-4 | TGTGCCAGCAGTTTAGCAGGGATCAACACTGAAGCTTTCTTT | CASSLAGINTEAFF
TRBD2 | 17 | few | TRBJ2-1 | TRBV4-1 | TGCGCCAGCAGCCAAGGACTAGCGGGAAGGTTTTACAATGAGCAGTTCTTC | CASSQGLAGRFYNEQFF
NA | 14 | NA | TRBJ2-6 | TRBV29-1 | TGCAGCGTCGATTCAGGATCTGGGGCCAACGTCCTGACTTTC | CSVDSGSGANVLTF
NA | 15 | NA | TRBJ2-2 | TRBV28 | TGTGCCAGCAGGAGTCGCGAAACCCTTTCGAGGGAGCTGTTTTTT | CASRSRETLSRELFF
NA | 13 | few | TRBJ1-1 | TRBV10-2 | TGCGCCAGCAGGGAATTCGACAGCACTGAAGCTTTCTTT | CASREFDSTEAFF